This T cell receptor (beta chain) was sequenced in a study of T cells after yellow fever vaccination. This clonotype has just a few counts. Its antigen is unknown. Germline-derived CDR1 and CDR2 are SGHRS and YFSETQ. The CDR3 covers 15 residues. The V gene end was trimmed by 4 bases and the J gene end by 9 bases; junction bases not matched to a gene: 12. Template-switching 5'RACE yielded the TCR cDNA; a universal primer site and UMIs were added in the process. TCRdb passed the 5' RACE reads through MiXCR, listing each CDR3 protein once. The repertoire has a few hundred thousand distinct CDR3 sequences, 8.7% of them found once; the top ten carry roughly 17%. General study results and limits: The secondary response was weaker but peaked faster, day 5 versus 15. After the booster, roughly 96% of CD4 and about nine tenths of CD8 primary-response clones were re-detected. Contamination by abundant bulk-population clonotypes could be present in FACS-sorted repertoires.

This TCR was sampled from a man aged 18 to 35 who received the YFV17D yellow fever vaccine. This chain uses TRBV5-1 with TRBJ2-1; TRBD1 agrees at 8 bases. Sequencing was performed on PBMCs, taken on the day of the first yellow fever vaccination. CDR3 sequence reads: CASSPGQGRSSEQFF. CDR3 coding DNA: TGCGCCAGCAGCCCTGGACAGGGTCGGTCGAGTGAGCAGTTCTTC.